Listed below are T cell receptor beta chains from one sample, sequenced in a study of T cell repertoires in cytomegalovirus infection. TCRdb passed the reads through MiXCR, listing each CDR3 protein once. The sample has some 100,000 distinct CDR3 sequences; 20% to 30% are singletons. The sample comprised CD8+ T cells from PBMCs. These receptor sequences come from a human donor in good health (CMV status not recorded). Some clones in this sample may be carry-over from other donors' samples. Both conserved end residues are part of each CDR3. Fields, in order: clone size, V gene, D gene, J gene, CDR3 protein, CDR3 DNA. A D gene is named only where the DNA matches it firmly. The listing skips clone size in some rows; elsewhere it reads once, few, many or a size class.

clone size: -; V gene: TRBV6-5; D gene: -; J gene: TRBJ1-4; CDR3 protein: CASSYSIEEKLFF; CDR3 DNA: TGTGCCAGCAGTTACTCCATCGAGGAAAAACTGTTTTTT
clone size: many; V gene: TRBV5-6; D gene: TRBD2; J gene: TRBJ2-7; CDR3 protein: CASSQPTSGTSYEQYF; CDR3 DNA: TGTGCCAGCAGCCAACCGACTAGCGGGACTTCCTACGAGCAGTACTTC
clone size: few; V gene: TRBV6-1; D gene: TRBD2; J gene: TRBJ2-3; CDR3 protein: CASSEAAGFTDTQYF; CDR3 DNA: TGTGCCAGCAGTGAAGCAGCGGGGTTCACAGATACGCAGTATTTT
clone size: few; V gene: TRBV19; D gene: -; J gene: TRBJ2-3; CDR3 protein: CASSPRDLDTQYF; CDR3 DNA: TGTGCCAGTAGTCCCCGGGACTTGGATACGCAGTATTTT
clone size: -; V gene: TRBV3-1; D gene: -; J gene: TRBJ1-5; CDR3 protein: CASRPYSGRQHF; CDR3 DNA: TGTGCCAGCAGACCCTACAGCGGTCGCCAGCATTTT
clone size: -; V gene: TRBV6-6; D gene: -; J gene: TRBJ1-1; CDR3 protein: CASSYAGANTEAFF; CDR3 DNA: TGTGCCAGCAGTTACGCCGGGGCCAACACTGAAGCTTTCTTT
clone size: many; V gene: TRBV7-2; D gene: -; J gene: TRBJ1-1; CDR3 protein: CASSFGGDAFF; CDR3 DNA: TGTGCCAGCAGCTTTGGAGGGGACGCTTTCTTT
clone size: -; V gene: TRBV5-4; D gene: TRBD2; J gene: TRBJ2-3; CDR3 protein: CASSFKRERATDTQYF; CDR3 DNA: TGTGCCAGCAGCTTTAAGCGGGAGAGAGCCACAGATACGCAGTATTTT
clone size: few; V gene: TRBV11-3; D gene: -; J gene: TRBJ2-7; CDR3 protein: CASSSYDTYEQYF; CDR3 DNA: TGTGCCAGCTCCAGTTACGATACCTACGAGCAGTACTTC
clone size: -; V gene: TRBV7-2; D gene: -; J gene: TRBJ2-7; CDR3 protein: CASSLNGRDEQYF; CDR3 DNA: TGTGCCAGCAGCTTGAACGGGAGAGACGAGCAGTACTTC
clone size: -; V gene: TRBV6-5; D gene: -; J gene: TRBJ2-2; CDR3 protein: CASSYVKGGELFF; CDR3 DNA: TGTGCCAGCAGTTACGTTAAAGGCGGGGAGCTGTTTTTT
clone size: -; V gene: TRBV11-2; D gene: TRBD2; J gene: TRBJ2-7; CDR3 protein: CASGQVVARLAGTGYEQYF; CDR3 DNA: TGTGCCAGCGGCCAAGTGGTTGCCCGACTAGCGGGGACCGGCTACGAGCAGTACTTC
clone size: few; V gene: TRBV7-9; D gene: -; J gene: TRBJ1-1; CDR3 protein: CASSLIWQNTEAFF; CDR3 DNA: TGTGCCAGCAGCTTAATCTGGCAGAACACTGAAGCTTTCTTT
clone size: few; V gene: TRBV27; D gene: TRBD2; J gene: TRBJ2-2; CDR3 protein: CASSVREANTGELFF; CDR3 DNA: TGTGCCAGCAGTGTTCGGGAGGCGAACACCGGGGAGCTGTTTTTT
clone size: many; V gene: TRBV4-2; D gene: -; J gene: TRBJ1-1; CDR3 protein: CASSQAVMEEAFF; CDR3 DNA: TGTGCCAGCAGCCAGGCCGTCATGGAGGAAGCTTTCTTT
clone size: few; V gene: TRBV4-1; D gene: -; J gene: TRBJ2-2; CDR3 protein: CASSQDLGSRTGELFF; CDR3 DNA: TGCGCCAGCAGCCAAGATCTGGGGAGTCGCACCGGGGAGCTGTTTTTT
clone size: -; V gene: TRBV20-1; D gene: -; J gene: TRBJ2-7; CDR3 protein: CSATERRNSYEQYF; CDR3 DNA: TGCAGTGCTACCGAACGGCGGAACTCCTACGAGCAGTACTTC
clone size: -; V gene: TRBV30; D gene: -; J gene: TRBJ2-7; CDR3 protein: CAWSQIVPPGQYF; CDR3 DNA: TGTGCCTGGAGTCAGATAGTCCCACCCGGGCAGTACTTC
clone size: few; V gene: TRBV30; D gene: -; J gene: TRBJ1-2; CDR3 protein: CACPDRDFYGYTF; CDR3 DNA: TGTGCCTGCCCGGACAGAGACTTCTATGGCTACACCTTC
clone size: few; V gene: TRBV9; D gene: TRBD2; J gene: TRBJ2-1; CDR3 protein: CASSPRLSTSGYNEQFF; CDR3 DNA: TGTGCCAGCAGCCCCCGCCTGTCGACTAGCGGGTACAATGAGCAGTTCTTC
clone size: -; V gene: TRBV7-9; D gene: -; J gene: TRBJ2-7; CDR3 protein: CASSLGLGVYEQYF; CDR3 DNA: TGTGCCAGCAGCTTAGGACTGGGGGTCTACGAGCAGTACTTC
clone size: -; V gene: TRBV27; D gene: TRBD1; J gene: TRBJ2-7; CDR3 protein: CASSLGRGSLEQYF; CDR3 DNA: TGTGCCAGCAGTTTAGGCAGGGGGTCCCTCGAGCAGTACTTC
clone size: many; V gene: TRBV11-3; D gene: -; J gene: TRBJ2-2; CDR3 protein: CASSPRDGANTGELFF; CDR3 DNA: TGTGCCAGCAGCCCCCGGGACGGTGCGAACACCGGGGAGCTGTTTTTT
clone size: -; V gene: TRBV20-1; D gene: -; J gene: TRBJ2-7; CDR3 protein: CSARDSGIHIYEQYF; CDR3 DNA: TGCAGTGCTAGAGACTCTGGAATTCACATCTACGAGCAGTACTTC
clone size: few; V gene: TRBV14; D gene: -; J gene: TRBJ2-2; CDR3 protein: CASSAGTWNGELFF; CDR3 DNA: TGTGCCAGCAGTGCCGGGACATGGAACGGGGAGCTGTTTTTT
clone size: -; V gene: TRBV20-1; D gene: TRBD2; J gene: TRBJ2-6; CDR3 protein: CSASVPRGTSNSGANVLTF; CDR3 DNA: TGCAGTGCTAGCGTTCCCCGGGGGACTAGCAACTCTGGGGCCAACGTCCTGACTTTC
clone size: -; V gene: TRBV27; D gene: -; J gene: TRBJ2-7; CDR3 protein: CASSLKGREYERYF; CDR3 DNA: TGTGCCAGCAGCCTAAAGGGCCGGGAGTACGAGCGGTACTTC
clone size: -; V gene: TRBV2; D gene: -; J gene: TRBJ1-5; CDR3 protein: CASSETYQPQHF; CDR3 DNA: TGTGCCAGCAGTGAAACCTACCAGCCCCAGCATTTT